Given below is one TCR beta chain in context. Its antigen is unidentified. Via MiXCR, TCRdb re-called the 5' RACE reads, giving one row per CDR3 protein. This sample yields under 300,000 distinct CDR3 sequences, of which around 10% are seen a single time; 22% belongs to the top ten. The record originates from a study of T-cell memory formation after mild COVID-19. V lost 1 base and J lost 4, with 12 bases in between. The CDR3 is 15 residues long. Germline values: CDR1 SGDLS, CDR2 YYNGEE. Study results and caveats: Whereas later expanders leaned CD4+, clones contracting day 15 to 85 showed a balanced CD4/CD8 makeup. Among CD4+ contracting clones, most were CM and EM, and CD8+ ones EMRA.

The chain joins TRBV9 to TRBJ1-3; D unresolved. This TCR derives from a man aged 18 to 30 who had mild COVID-19 (a few samples of this study predate the infection). Cell type and time point are not known. The sample taken for sequencing was PBMCs or a T cell subset sorted from them (not recorded which). CDR3 in amino acids: CASSVLSGAGNTIYF. The DNA of the CDR3 is TGTGCCAGCAGCGTACTAAGTGGCGCCGGAAACACCATATATTTT.